This T cell receptor (beta chain) was profiled in a study of T cells after yellow fever vaccination. Study-level points and caveats: Once the booster was given, most primary-vaccination clones reappeared, at roughly 96% for CD4 and roughly 90% for CD8. A weaker but faster secondary response was observed, peaking on day 5 versus 15.

Only a few counts were recorded for this clonotype. Antigen unknown. They built TCR cDNA with 5'RACE template switching, a step that put in a universal primer site and UMIs. From the 5' RACE reads, TCRdb called clonotypes with MiXCR, one entry per CDR3 protein. The data contain some 550,000 distinct CDR3 sequences, about a fifth of them singletons. This CDR3 is 17 amino acids long. The V gene lost 0 bases and the J gene lost 0 bases, with 15 bases spanning the gap. From germline, CDR1 is DFQATT and CDR2 SNEGSKA (reference sequence). The genes are TRBV20-1 and TRBJ1-5; unclear D gene. The sample consisted of PBMCs, taken 15 days after the yellow fever booster vaccination. The sequence derives from a man aged 25 to 45 who received the YFV17D yellow fever vaccine. CDR3 sequence reads: CSARDPFGPTSNQPQHF. The CDR3 DNA reads TGCAGTGCTAGAGATCCGTTCGGCCCTACTAGCAATCAGCCCCAGCATTTT.